Below are 26 T cell receptor beta chains sequenced from a single sample in a study of molecular identifiers for immune sequencing clone quantification. TCRdb re-called the PCR reads with MiXCR, one entry per CDR3 protein. The repertoire includes some 680,000 distinct CDR3 sequences, about 25% of them detected once, and 0.7% to 0.95% sits in the top ten. Material: naive CD8+ T cells from blood, with Jurkat cell RNA spiked in. The subset denotes: FACS-sorted CD8+CD4-CCR7+CD45RA+ naive T cells. These receptors all come from a human donor in good health. Some libraries in this study had Jurkat cell RNA spiked in.

With respect to this clonotype: An end of the junction does not agree with germline; a read error may underlie this. V and J are TRBV12-3 or TRBV12-4 and TRBJ2-3, with D maybe TRBD2 (6 bases). There are 15 residues in the CDR3. DNA for the CDR3: TGTGCCAGCAGTTTTATCGGGGGAGATACAGATACGCGGTATTTT. Its protein is CASSFIGGDTDTRYF.

With respect to this clonotype: This could be a read error, since a much larger clone is one nucleotide away. The V and J genes are TRBV27 and TRBJ1-6, with TRBD1 matching 7 bases. The CDR3 runs 15 residues. Germline V gene sequence: CDR1 MNHEY, CDR2 SMNVEV (reference sequence). CDR3 coding DNA: TGTGCCAGCAGTTTAGGGACAGCGTATAGTTCACCCCTCCACTTT. It is translated as CASSLGTAYSSPLHF.

This clonotype has ten or more counts. The chain links TRBV30 to TRBJ2-7; perhaps TRBD2 as D (6 bases). The ends were cut back, 2 bases at V and 6 bases at J, with 17 bases in the middle. There are 14 residues in the CDR3. Germline values: CDR1 GTSNPN, CDR2 SVGIG (reference sequence). The CDR3 DNA follows: TGTGCCTGGAGTCCCTTCCCCCAGGGAGGCGAGCAGTACTTC. It codes for CAWSPFPQGGEQYF.

This rearrangement joins TRBV4-1 to TRBJ2-7; the D is unclear. Trimming took 0 bases from V and 2 from J, leaving 8 bases between them. Germline V gene data show CDR1 as MGHRA and CDR2 as YSYEKL. The CDR3 loop spans 14 amino acids. The CDR3 sequence is CASSQDSLTYEQYF. The CDR3 DNA follows: TGCGCCAGCAGCCAAGACAGTCTCACCTACGAGCAGTACTTC.

The chain is built from TRBV6-1 and TRBJ2-5; 7 bases are shared with TRBD2. V shed 3 bases and J 4 bases; nucleotides not matched to a gene: 11. The CDR3 sequence is 16 residues long. From germline, CDR1 is MNHNS and CDR2 SASEGT. The CDR3 nucleotides read TGTGCCAGCAGTGATATGGGAGGGGATGTAGGAGAGACCCAGTACTTC. Translating gives CASSDMGGDVGETQYF.

Concerning this clonotype itself: It may be a read error: a sequence one base away is much more abundant. It is likely a read error, because the conserved phenylalanine at the end of the CDR3 is missing. The chain has TRBV7-9 and TRBJ1-1; the D is unclear. Looked up from germline, CDR1 is SEHNR and CDR2 is FQNEAQ (reference sequence). CDR3 size: 14 residues. V was cut by 3 bases and J by 3 bases, with 11 bases left in between. The CDR3 here is CASSLVYGDTEAFL. The DNA for the CDR3 is TGTGCCAGCAGCTTGGTGTATGGCGACACTGAAGCTTTCCTT.

This clonotype was seen many times. The J gene is TRBJ2-7, the V gene TRBV20-1; tentative D call: TRBD2 (6 bases). The CDR3 covers 11 residues. Germline V gene data show CDR1 as DFQATT and CDR2 as SNEGSKA (reference sequence). Trimming cost V 5 bases and J 4 bases, with 9 bases left between them. This chain's CDR3 is CSAEDYYEQYF. CDR3 nucleotide sequence: TGCAGTGCTGAGGACTATTACGAGCAGTACTTC.

The table lists this clonotype with a count of one. Being one base from a much bigger clone, this may be a read error. V gene TRBV20-1 combines with J gene TRBJ2-1; D unresolved. Trimming pared 3 bases from V and 10 bases from J, leaving 13 bases between. From germline, CDR1 is DFQATT and CDR2 SNEGSKA (reference sequence). The CDR3 has 12 residues. As DNA, the CDR3 is TGCAGTGCTAGGCGGTCGAGAGTAGAGCAGTTCTTC. This codes for CSARRSRVEQFF.

The V and J genes are TRBV5-5 and TRBJ1-6, with D tentatively TRBD1 (6 bases). The V end lost 3 bases, the J end lost 13 bases, and 17 bases lay between the germline ends. Germline V CDR1 and CDR2: SGHKS, YYEKEE (reference sequence). This CDR3 is 14 amino acids long. The DNA for the CDR3 is TGTGCCAGCAGCTCGGAAGGGGGAGGTTCGCCCCTCCACTTT. This encodes CASSSEGGGSPLHF.

This clonotype was picked up a small number of times. This chain connects TRBV11-2 to TRBJ2-5; D unclear. Between the trimmed V and J ends, which lost 5 bases and 2 bases, there was a span of 18 bases. The CDR3 loop spans 16 amino acids. The germline V gene has CDR1 SGHAT and CDR2 FQNNGV. CDR3 sequence reads: CASSPDRPSIQETQYF. CDR3 DNA: TGTGCCAGCAGCCCCGACCGGCCATCTATACAAGAGACCCAGTACTTC.

About this clonotype itself: This sequence may be a read error, since a much larger clone differs from it by one base. This chain links TRBV7-8 with TRBJ1-1; D call uncertain. There are 12 residues in the CDR3. Germline CDR1 is SGHVS and CDR2 is FQNEAQ. The CDR3 sequence: CASSLAPTEASF. CDR3 DNA sequence: TGTGCCAGCAGCTTAGCACCCACTGAAGCTTCCTTT.

The table lists this clonotype with a few counts. The chain joins TRBV19 to TRBJ2-1; perhaps D is TRBD1 or TRBD2 (5 bases each). CDR1 and CDR2 from the germline V gene are LNHDA and SQIVND (reference sequence). The CDR3 sequence is 15 residues long. Trimming took off 4 bases at V and 5 bases at J, with 15 bases between the two ends. The CDR3 spells CASSRDLGPNNEQFF. The CDR3 nucleotides are TGTGCCAGTAGTAGGGACCTGGGACCCAACAATGAGCAGTTCTTC.

CDR3 sequence reads: CASPPSRSDEQFF. The CDR3 DNA is TGTGCCAGCCCCCCGTCCCGTAGCGATGAGCAGTTCTTC. This chain joins TRBV7-8 and TRBJ2-1, with a weak D call TRBD2 (5 bases). The CDR3 spans 13 residues. Germline V CDR1 and CDR2: SGHVS, FQNEAQ. V gave up 8 bases and J gave up 8 bases, with 16 bases separating them.

This clonotype was recorded many times. The chain is built from TRBV2 and TRBJ2-7, with a tentative D call TRBD2 (5 bases). Trimming removed 7 bases at V and 4 bases at J, with 20 bases between. The germline V gene encodes CDR1 SNHLY and CDR2 FYNNEI. This CDR3 is 15 amino acids long. CDR3 sequence (DNA): TGTGCCAGCATGGCTATGAGGGCTAGCCGGTACGAGCAGTACTTC. This gives the protein CASMAMRASRYEQYF.

This clonotype came up many times. The V and J genes are TRBV6-6 and TRBJ2-7; the D gene is possibly TRBD2 (6 bases). The CDR3 is 14 amino acids. Germline loops: CDR1 MNHNY, CDR2 SVGAGI (reference sequence). The germline V and J ends were trimmed by 5 bases and 6 bases, with 17 bases remaining between them. The CDR3, as DNA: TGTGCCAGCAGTGCCGGGACTTATCCTATCGAGCAGTACTTC. Its translation is CASSAGTYPIEQYF.

This clonotype was picked up many times. V gene TRBV28 combines with J gene TRBJ1-3; D is undetermined. From germline, CDR1 is MDHEN and CDR2 SYDVKM. The CDR3 sequence is 16 residues long. V was cut by 6 bases and J by 0 bases, with 15 bases left in between. CDR3 DNA: TGTGCCAGCAGCCCCTGGCAGATAACCTCTGGAAACACCATATATTTT. Residues: CASSPWQITSGNTIYF. The full variable domain, rest sourced from reference TRBV28 and TRBJ1-3, is DVKVTQSSRYLVKRTGEKVFLECVQDMDHENMFWYRQDPGLGLRLIYFSYDVKMKEKGDIPEGYSVSREKKERFSLILESASTNQTSMYLCASSPWQITSGNTIYFGEGSWLTVV.

The chain recombines TRBV6-5 with TRBJ2-7, with 8 bases fitting TRBD1. This CDR3 region has 15 residues. Trimming cost V 6 bases and J 2 bases; bases outside gene matches: 9. The V gene's germline CDR1 is MNHEY and CDR2 SVGAGI. CDR3 region: CASSDGTGPTYEQYF. CDR3 nucleotide sequence: TGTGCCAGCAGCGACGGGACAGGCCCCACCTACGAGCAGTACTTC.

This clonotype was detected many times. The J gene is TRBJ1-1, the V gene TRBV6-5, with D perhaps matching TRBD1 (5 bases). Germline CDR1 and CDR2: MNHEY and SVGAGI. V shed 2 bases and J shed 0 bases, with 13 bases lying between them. The CDR3 contains 16 residues. CDR3 loop: CASSYMEGIMNTEAFF. The CDR3 region has the DNA TGTGCCAGCAGTTACATGGAGGGGATTATGAACACTGAAGCTTTCTTT.

This clonotype appeared many times. The chain recombines TRBV20-1 with TRBJ2-5, with D possibly being TRBD1 or TRBD2 (5 bases each). Looked up from germline, CDR1 is DFQATT and CDR2 is SNEGSKA (reference sequence). The CDR3 sequence is 15 residues long. V lost 1 base to trimming and J lost 9 bases, with 21 bases between them. In DNA, the CDR3 is TGCAGTGCTAGAGGGTCCCGGGACCCAAGAACGGCCCAGTACTTC. Translating gives CSARGSRDPRTAQYF.

This chain uses TRBV6-5 with TRBJ2-4; TRBD2 matches at 8 bases. From germline, CDR1 is MNHEY and CDR2 SVGAGI. Unmatched junction bases numbered 10, after V lost 6 bases and J lost 6 bases. The CDR3 consists of 15 residues. The chain's CDR3 is CASSPWTSRVNIQYF. The CDR3 nucleotides read TGTGCCAGCAGCCCCTGGACTAGCAGGGTAAACATTCAGTACTTC.

The table lists this clonotype with many counts. The chain is built from TRBV9 and TRBJ1-6; tentative D call: TRBD1 (6 bases). The CDR3 runs to 16 residues. Trimming shortened V by 4 bases and J by 7 bases, and 18 bases separated the two germline ends. Germline-derived CDR1 and CDR2 are SGDLS and YYNGEE. The CDR3 nucleotides are TGTGCCAGCAGCCCGTACGGGGGGGCCGGGAATTCACCCCTCCACTTT. It translates to CASSPYGGAGNSPLHF.

The chain joins TRBV21-1 to TRBJ1-4; TRBD1, the table's D call, was not compared with the DNA. TRBV21-1 is a pseudogene locus. The CDR3 covers 17 residues. For the CDR3, the DNA is TGTGCCAGCAGCAAAAGGCGACTGTGGGGCCCCAATGAAAAACTGCTTTTT. Translated: CASSKRRLWGPNEKLLF.

This clonotype came up many times. The CDR3 DNA reads TGTGCCAGCAGCTCGATATCCGCTGATGAGCAGTACTTC. Encoded protein: CASSSISADEQYF. The chain employs TRBV6-5 and TRBJ2-7; D uncertain. Germline CDR1 is MNHEY and CDR2 is SVGAGI. Trimming removed 6 bases at V and 7 bases at J, with 16 bases between. CDR3 length: 13 amino acids.

This clonotype was counted ten times or more. The chain is built from TRBV27 and TRBJ1-3; D unclear. Germline V gene data show CDR1 as MNHEY and CDR2 as SMNVEV (reference sequence). The CDR3 length is 15 residues. Trimming stripped 6 bases from V and 0 bases from J, with 12 bases between. DNA of the CDR3: TGTGCCAGCAGCCTGACAAGTCTCTCTGGAAACACCATATATTTT. Protein sequence: CASSLTSLSGNTIYF.

Regarding this clonotype: With a much larger clone just one base away, this may be a read error. The V call is TRBV7-9, the J call TRBJ2-5; D ambiguous. CDR1 and CDR2 from the germline V gene are SEHNR and FQNEAQ (reference sequence). This CDR3 contains 14 residues. CDR3: CAGSPPLAQETQYF. The DNA of the CDR3 is TGTGCCGGCAGCCCCCCCTTAGCCCAAGAGACCCAGTACTTC.

The chain joins TRBV30 to TRBJ1-2; D unclear. CDR1 GTSNPN and CDR2 SVGIG come from the germline V gene (reference sequence). The V gene lost 0 bases and the J gene lost 10 bases, with 12 bases spanning the gap. This CDR3 has 12 amino acids. CDR3 amino acids: CAWSVRTWDYTF. The CDR3 region has the DNA TGTGCCTGGAGTGTTAGGACCTGGGACTACACCTTC.